This T cell receptor beta chain is drawn from a study of blood T cell repertoires in COVID-19. Study-wide context: Acute-phase and convalescent COVID-19 samples originated in the United States, Italy and Spain.

CDR1 is SEHNR and CDR2 is FQNEAQ in the germline V gene (reference sequence). With V trimmed by 5 bases and J by 6 bases, 12 bases remained unmatched. This CDR3 spans 15 amino acids. The authors' processing: By means of reference gene primer amplification, nucleated cell counts were estimated. Produced via immunoSEQ multiplex PCR; TCRdb's table is partial and in-frame only. Clone size and V and J calls were adopted from that table, with D and trimming inferred from the DNA. The profile shows hundreds of thousands of clones, roughly 85% of them singletons. This clone was seen a handful of times. The sample taken for sequencing was PBMCs or T cells enriched from blood (not recorded which). The chain couples TRBV7-9 to TRBJ2-7, with TRBD2 matching over 8 bases. The clonotype originates from a woman in her forties or fifties with acute COVID-19. CDR3 coding DNA: TGTGCCAGCAGCACAACCGGGACTAGTCACTTCGAGCAGTACTTC. It translates to CASSTTGTSHFEQYF. Drawing the rest from reference TRBV7-9 and TRBJ2-7, the complete variable domain is DTGVSQNPRHKITKRGQNVTFRCDPISEHNRLYWYRQTLGQGPEFLTYFQNEAQLEKSRLLSDRFSAERPKGSFSTLEIQRTEQGDSAMYLCASSTTGTSHFEQYFGPGTRLTVT.